This TCR beta chain was retrieved from a study of control samples from healthy donors and cancer patients. Germline loops: CDR1 ENHRY, CDR2 SYGVKD. Trimming removed 6 bases at V and 0 bases at J, with 9 bases between. CDR3 length: 15 residues. Some clones are missing from TCRdb's copy, which holds only in-frame ones; the method was immunoSEQ multiplex PCR. The table lists about 210,000 clones. Sequenced input: blood. The receptor was derived from a woman under 40 in good health. This chain joins TRBV10-3 and TRBJ1-6; a weak D match, TRBD1 (6 bases). As DNA, the CDR3 is TGTGCCATCAGGTTGGACAGCTCCTATAATTCACCCCTCCACTTT. It yields the protein CAIRLDSSYNSPLHF.